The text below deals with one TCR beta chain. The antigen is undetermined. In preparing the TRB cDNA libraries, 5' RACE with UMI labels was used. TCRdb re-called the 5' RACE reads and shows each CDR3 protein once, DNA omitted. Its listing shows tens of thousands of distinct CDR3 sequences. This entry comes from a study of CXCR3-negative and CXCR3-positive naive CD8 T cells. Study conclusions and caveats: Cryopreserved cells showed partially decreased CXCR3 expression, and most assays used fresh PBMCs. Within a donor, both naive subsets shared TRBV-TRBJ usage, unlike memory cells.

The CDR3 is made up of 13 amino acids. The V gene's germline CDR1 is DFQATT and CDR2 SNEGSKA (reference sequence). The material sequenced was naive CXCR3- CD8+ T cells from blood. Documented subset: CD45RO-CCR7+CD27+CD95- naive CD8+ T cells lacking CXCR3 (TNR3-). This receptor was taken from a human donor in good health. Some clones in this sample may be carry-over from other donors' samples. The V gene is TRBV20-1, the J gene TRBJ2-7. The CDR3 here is CSARDLDYYEQYF.